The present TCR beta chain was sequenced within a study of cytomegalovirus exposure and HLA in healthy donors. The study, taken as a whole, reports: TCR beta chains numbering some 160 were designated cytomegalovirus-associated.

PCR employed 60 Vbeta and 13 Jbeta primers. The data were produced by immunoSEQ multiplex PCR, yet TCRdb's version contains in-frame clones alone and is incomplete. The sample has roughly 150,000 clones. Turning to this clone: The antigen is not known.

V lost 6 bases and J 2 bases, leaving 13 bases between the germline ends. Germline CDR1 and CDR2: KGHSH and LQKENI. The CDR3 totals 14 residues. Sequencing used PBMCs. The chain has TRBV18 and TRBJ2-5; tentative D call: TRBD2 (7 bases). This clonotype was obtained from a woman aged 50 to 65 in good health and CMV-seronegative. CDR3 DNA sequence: TGTGCCAGCTCTGGGGGGGCTTCTCAAGAGACCCAGTACTTC. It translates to CASSGGASQETQYF.